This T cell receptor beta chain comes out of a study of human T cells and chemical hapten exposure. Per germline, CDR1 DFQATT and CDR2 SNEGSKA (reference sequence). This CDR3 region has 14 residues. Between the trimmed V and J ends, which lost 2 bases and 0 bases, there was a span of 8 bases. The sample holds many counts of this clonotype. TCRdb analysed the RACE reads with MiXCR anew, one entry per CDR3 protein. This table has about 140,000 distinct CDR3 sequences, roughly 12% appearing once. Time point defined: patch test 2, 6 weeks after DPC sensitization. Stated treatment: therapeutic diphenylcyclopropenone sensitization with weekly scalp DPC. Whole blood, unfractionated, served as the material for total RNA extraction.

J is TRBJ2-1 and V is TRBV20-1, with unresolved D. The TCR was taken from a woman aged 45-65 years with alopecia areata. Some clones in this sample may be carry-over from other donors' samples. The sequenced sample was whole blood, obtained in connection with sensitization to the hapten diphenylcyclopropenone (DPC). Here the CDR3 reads CSARLVGSYNEQFF. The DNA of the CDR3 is TGCAGTGCTAGACTAGTAGGCTCCTACAATGAGCAGTTCTTC.